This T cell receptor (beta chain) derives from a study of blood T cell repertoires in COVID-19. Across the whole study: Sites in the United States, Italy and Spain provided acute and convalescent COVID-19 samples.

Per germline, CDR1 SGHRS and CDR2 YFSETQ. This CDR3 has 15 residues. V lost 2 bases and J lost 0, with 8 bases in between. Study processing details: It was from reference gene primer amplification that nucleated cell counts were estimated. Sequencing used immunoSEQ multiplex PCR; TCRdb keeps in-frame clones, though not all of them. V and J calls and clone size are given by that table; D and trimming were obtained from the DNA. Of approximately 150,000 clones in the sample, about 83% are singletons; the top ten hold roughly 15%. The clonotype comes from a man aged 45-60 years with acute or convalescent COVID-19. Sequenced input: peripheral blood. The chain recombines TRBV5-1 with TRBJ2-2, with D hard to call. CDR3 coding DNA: TGCGCCAGCAGCTTAGGTGAGGCGAACACCGGGGAGCTGTTTTTT. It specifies CASSLGEANTGELFF.